These T cell receptor beta chains were read from a single sample in a study of PD-1 blockade in classical Hodgkin lymphoma. Only in-frame clones appear in the TCRdb table, and some are missing; sequencing was by immunoSEQ multiplex PCR. The sample consists of 15,000 to 25,000 clones, roughly four fifths of them appearing once. The sequencing input was CD4+ T cells from blood. Receptors originate from a human donor with classical Hodgkin lymphoma. CDR3s include the opening cysteine and the closing phenylalanine or tryptophan. The order of the fields is CDR3 DNA, CDR3 protein, D gene, V gene, J gene, clone size. D genes are given only for firm matches. Part of the rows lack a size; the others show once, few, many or a class for expanded clones.

CDR3 DNA: TGCGCCAGCAGGGACTCGGGGGTCGAGACCCAGTACTTC
CDR3 protein: CASRDSGVETQYF
D gene: NA
V gene: TRBV10-1
J gene: TRBJ2-5
clone size: NA

CDR3 DNA: TGCGCCAGCCGAGAAAGCGGACAGCAGTACTTC
CDR3 protein: CASRESGQQYF
D gene: NA
V gene: TRBV4-1
J gene: TRBJ2-5
clone size: NA

CDR3 DNA: TGCGCCAGCAGCTGGGCGGGGGGCTTGACAGATACGCAGTATTTT
CDR3 protein: CASSWAGGLTDTQYF
D gene: TRBD2
V gene: TRBV5-1
J gene: TRBJ2-3
clone size: NA

CDR3 DNA: TGTGCCAGCAGCTTCGGACTAGCGCGAGAGACCCAGTACTTC
CDR3 protein: CASSFGLARETQYF
D gene: TRBD2
V gene: TRBV7-9
J gene: TRBJ2-5
clone size: NA

CDR3 DNA: TGTGCCAGCAGATTCCAAGGGGCAGATACGCAGTATTTT
CDR3 protein: CASRFQGADTQYF
D gene: NA
V gene: TRBV6-5
J gene: TRBJ2-3
clone size: NA

CDR3 DNA: TGTGCCAGCAGCAAACCGCCAGGGCAGGGGGTTAATCAGCCCCAGCATTTT
CDR3 protein: CASSKPPGQGVNQPQHF
D gene: NA
V gene: TRBV21-1
J gene: TRBJ1-5
clone size: NA

CDR3 DNA: TGTGCCAGCTCGCAGGGACAGGCTGGGGCCAACGTCCTGACTTTC
CDR3 protein: CASSQGQAGANVLTF
D gene: TRBD1
V gene: TRBV18
J gene: TRBJ2-6
clone size: NA

CDR3 DNA: TGTGCCAGCAGTTACCGCGGGAGGTCCTACGAGCAGTACTTC
CDR3 protein: CASSYRGRSYEQYF
D gene: TRBD2
V gene: TRBV6-5
J gene: TRBJ2-7
clone size: NA

CDR3 DNA: TGTGCCAGGCCGCTGCTACCCCAGCATTTT
CDR3 protein: CARPLLPQHF
D gene: NA
V gene: TRBV19
J gene: TRBJ1-5
clone size: NA

CDR3 DNA: TGCAGTGCTAGTTCACACAATGAGCAGTTCTTC
CDR3 protein: CSASSHNEQFF
D gene: NA
V gene: TRBV20-1
J gene: TRBJ2-1
clone size: NA

CDR3 DNA: TGCGCCAGCAGCCCCGTCGGACTAGCCGACAATGAGCAGTTCTTC
CDR3 protein: CASSPVGLADNEQFF
D gene: TRBD2
V gene: TRBV5-1
J gene: TRBJ2-1
clone size: NA

CDR3 DNA: TGTGCCAGCAGCCGCAGAGGGGGTGCGTCGTCCCAGCATTTT
CDR3 protein: CASSRRGGASSQHF
D gene: NA
V gene: TRBV6-5
J gene: TRBJ1-5
clone size: NA

CDR3 DNA: TGTGCCAGCAGTGAGAGGGAGAATGAAAAACTGTTTTTT
CDR3 protein: CASSERENEKLFF
D gene: NA
V gene: TRBV6-1
J gene: TRBJ1-4
clone size: NA

CDR3 DNA: TGTGCCAGCAGTTTGTCCGCCGGACTCGGCTCTGGAAACACCATATATTTT
CDR3 protein: CASSLSAGLGSGNTIYF
D gene: NA
V gene: TRBV28
J gene: TRBJ1-3
clone size: NA

CDR3 DNA: TGTGCCAGTAGTATAGTAGCGTTCACAGATACGCAGTATTTT
CDR3 protein: CASSIVAFTDTQYF
D gene: NA
V gene: TRBV19
J gene: TRBJ2-3
clone size: NA

CDR3 DNA: TGTGCCAGCAGCTTGGCTAGCGGGACTAACGAAGGCGAGCAGTACTTC
CDR3 protein: CASSLASGTNEGEQYF
D gene: TRBD2
V gene: TRBV5-4
J gene: TRBJ2-7
clone size: NA

CDR3 DNA: TGTGCCAGCAGCTCGGACGGGGGGTTGAACACTGAAGCTTTCTTT
CDR3 protein: CASSSDGGLNTEAFF
D gene: NA
V gene: TRBV7-3
J gene: TRBJ1-1
clone size: NA

CDR3 DNA: TGCGCCAGCAGCTGGCAGGGACAGGATCGCTCCTACGAGCAGTACTTC
CDR3 protein: CASSWQGQDRSYEQYF
D gene: TRBD1
V gene: TRBV5-1
J gene: TRBJ2-7
clone size: medium-sized

CDR3 DNA: TGCGCCAGCAGCCTAAACCTAGGCTCTTCCGGGGGCGAGCAGTACTTC
CDR3 protein: CASSLNLGSSGGEQYF
D gene: NA
V gene: TRBV5-1
J gene: TRBJ2-7
clone size: NA

CDR3 DNA: TGTGCCAGCAGCTTAGGACAGTTGGAGACCCAGTACTTC
CDR3 protein: CASSLGQLETQYF
D gene: NA
V gene: TRBV7-7
J gene: TRBJ2-5
clone size: NA

CDR3 DNA: TGCGCCAGCTGCCCCCAAGGGGTGCACGTCGAGCAGTACTTC
CDR3 protein: CASCPQGVHVEQYF
D gene: NA
V gene: TRBV5-1
J gene: TRBJ2-7
clone size: once

CDR3 DNA: TGTGCCAGCAGCGTAGGGGACAGCTATCAGCCCCAGCATTTT
CDR3 protein: CASSVGDSYQPQHF
D gene: TRBD1
V gene: TRBV9
J gene: TRBJ1-5
clone size: few

CDR3 DNA: TGTGCCAGCAGTTTCCAATCCAACAAAAACATTCAGTACTTC
CDR3 protein: CASSFQSNKNIQYF
D gene: NA
V gene: TRBV28
J gene: TRBJ2-4
clone size: NA

CDR3 DNA: TGTGCCAGCAGCCAGACAGTAACCTACGAGCAGTACTTC
CDR3 protein: CASSQTVTYEQYF
D gene: NA
V gene: TRBV5-4
J gene: TRBJ2-7
clone size: NA

CDR3 DNA: TGTGCCAGCAGAACGGGTCCAGAATACGAGCAGTACTTC
CDR3 protein: CASRTGPEYEQYF
D gene: NA
V gene: TRBV6-6
J gene: TRBJ2-7
clone size: NA

CDR3 DNA: TGTGCCAGTAGTCCGCCCGGGACAGCGTACGTAGGGCAGTACTTC
CDR3 protein: CASSPPGTAYVGQYF
D gene: TRBD1
V gene: TRBV19
J gene: TRBJ2-7
clone size: NA

CDR3 DNA: TGTGCCAGCAGTACTAGGCAGACTAATGAAAAACTGTTTTTT
CDR3 protein: CASSTRQTNEKLFF
D gene: NA
V gene: TRBV2
J gene: TRBJ1-4
clone size: NA

CDR3 DNA: TGTGCCAGCAGCTTCGGCGGGAGCTACGAGCAGTACTTC
CDR3 protein: CASSFGGSYEQYF
D gene: TRBD2
V gene: TRBV7-9
J gene: TRBJ2-7
clone size: NA

CDR3 DNA: TGTGCCAGCAGCCGGAAGGCGAACACCGGGGAGCTGTTTTTT
CDR3 protein: CASSRKANTGELFF
D gene: NA
V gene: TRBV6-5
J gene: TRBJ2-2
clone size: NA

CDR3 DNA: TGTGCCGGCCCTGAGACCCAGTACTTC
CDR3 protein: CAGPETQYF
D gene: NA
V gene: TRBV27
J gene: TRBJ2-5
clone size: NA

CDR3 DNA: TGTGCCAGCAGACGTGGAGCCCCCACCGGGGAGCTGTTTTTT
CDR3 protein: CASRRGAPTGELFF
D gene: NA
V gene: TRBV28
J gene: TRBJ2-2
clone size: NA

CDR3 DNA: TGTGCCAGCAGGCCCGGGGGTGTGAACACCGGGGAGCTGTTTTTT
CDR3 protein: CASRPGGVNTGELFF
D gene: NA
V gene: TRBV7-6
J gene: TRBJ2-2
clone size: NA

CDR3 DNA: TGTGCCAGCAGTGAACGGACAGGGCTATTTGAAAAACTGTTTTTT
CDR3 protein: CASSERTGLFEKLFF
D gene: TRBD1
V gene: TRBV25-1
J gene: TRBJ1-4
clone size: NA

CDR3 DNA: TGTGCCAGCAGCTTTGTCCTCCCCCAGCGGGCCACAGATACGCAGTATTTT
CDR3 protein: CASSFVLPQRATDTQYF
D gene: NA
V gene: TRBV5-5
J gene: TRBJ2-3
clone size: NA

CDR3 DNA: TGTGCCAGCAGTGTAGGTGAGCAGTACTTC
CDR3 protein: CASSVGEQYF
D gene: NA
V gene: TRBV2
J gene: TRBJ2-7
clone size: NA

CDR3 DNA: TGTGCCAGCAGTTACACGCCGACAGGGCGTTTAGGAGCTTTCTTT
CDR3 protein: CASSYTPTGRLGAFF
D gene: TRBD1
V gene: TRBV6-5
J gene: TRBJ1-1
clone size: NA

CDR3 DNA: TGTGCCAGCAGCTTGGGGGGCTACGAGCAGTACTTC
CDR3 protein: CASSLGGYEQYF
D gene: NA
V gene: TRBV5-6
J gene: TRBJ2-7
clone size: NA

CDR3 DNA: TGTGCCAGCAGCTTACGCAGGGGGAACAATGAGCAGTTCTTC
CDR3 protein: CASSLRRGNNEQFF
D gene: TRBD1
V gene: TRBV9
J gene: TRBJ2-1
clone size: NA

CDR3 DNA: TGTGCCAGCTCACACCGTGGACAGGCCGGCGGCCACGAGCAGTACTTC
CDR3 protein: CASSHRGQAGGHEQYF
D gene: TRBD1
V gene: TRBV18
J gene: TRBJ2-7
clone size: few

CDR3 DNA: TGTGCCAGCAGTTTTAAGAGTGGGAGCAATCAGCCCCAGCATTTT
CDR3 protein: CASSFKSGSNQPQHF
D gene: NA
V gene: TRBV28
J gene: TRBJ1-5
clone size: NA

CDR3 DNA: TGTGCCAGCAGCCAGGCCTTAGCGGGAGGGAAGACCCAGTACTTC
CDR3 protein: CASSQALAGGKTQYF
D gene: TRBD2
V gene: TRBV4-2
J gene: TRBJ2-5
clone size: NA

CDR3 DNA: TGTGCCAGCAGTGGGTACGCGGGGGGCTATGGCTACACCTTC
CDR3 protein: CASSGYAGGYGYTF
D gene: NA
V gene: TRBV6-6
J gene: TRBJ1-2
clone size: NA

CDR3 DNA: TGTGCCAGCAGCTTTTTACAGGGTAATTCACCCCTCCACTTT
CDR3 protein: CASSFLQGNSPLHF
D gene: NA
V gene: TRBV5-8
J gene: TRBJ1-6
clone size: few

CDR3 DNA: TGTGCCAGCTCACCACCGGGGAGGGGAGATTCACCCCTCCACTTT
CDR3 protein: CASSPPGRGDSPLHF
D gene: NA
V gene: TRBV18
J gene: TRBJ1-6
clone size: NA

CDR3 DNA: TGTGCCAGCAGCCCGCAGACTAGCGTCTCCTACGAGCAGTACTTC
CDR3 protein: CASSPQTSVSYEQYF
D gene: TRBD2
V gene: TRBV7-2
J gene: TRBJ2-7
clone size: NA

CDR3 DNA: TGTGCCAGCAGCTCCGGTTCCTCCGGCAATCAGCCCCAGCATTTT
CDR3 protein: CASSSGSSGNQPQHF
D gene: NA
V gene: TRBV13
J gene: TRBJ1-5
clone size: NA

CDR3 DNA: TGTGCCAGCACACCGATCGGACTAGCGGGAACCGGGGAGCTGTTTTTT
CDR3 protein: CASTPIGLAGTGELFF
D gene: TRBD2
V gene: TRBV28
J gene: TRBJ2-2
clone size: NA

CDR3 DNA: TGTGCCAGCAGTTCCGCGTGGGGGGGAGCTTTCTTT
CDR3 protein: CASSSAWGGAFF
D gene: NA
V gene: TRBV28
J gene: TRBJ1-1
clone size: NA

CDR3 DNA: TGTGCCACCAGCAGAGAAGGGACAGGGGTAATGGAGACCCAGTACTTC
CDR3 protein: CATSREGTGVMETQYF
D gene: TRBD1
V gene: TRBV15
J gene: TRBJ2-5
clone size: NA

CDR3 DNA: TGCAGCGTTGAAGAGCACGGGGTCGATCAGCCCCAGCATTTT
CDR3 protein: CSVEEHGVDQPQHF
D gene: NA
V gene: TRBV29-1
J gene: TRBJ1-5
clone size: few

CDR3 DNA: TGTGCCAGCACCTCGGACATGCGGTATGGCTACACCTTC
CDR3 protein: CASTSDMRYGYTF
D gene: NA
V gene: TRBV2
J gene: TRBJ1-2
clone size: NA

CDR3 DNA: TGTGCCAGCAGCTTACCCAGACAGGGAGGTGAAGCTTTCTTT
CDR3 protein: CASSLPRQGGEAFF
D gene: TRBD1
V gene: TRBV7-9
J gene: TRBJ1-1
clone size: NA

CDR3 DNA: TGTGCCAGCAGCATCTTAAACGGAGCCCAGTACTTC
CDR3 protein: CASSILNGAQYF
D gene: NA
V gene: TRBV5-8
J gene: TRBJ2-5
clone size: NA

CDR3 DNA: TGTGCCAGCAGTTTTCTTTTGGTAGGGGGTCCGGGCACTGAAGCTTTCTTT
CDR3 protein: CASSFLLVGGPGTEAFF
D gene: NA
V gene: TRBV27
J gene: TRBJ1-1
clone size: NA

CDR3 DNA: TGCGCCAGCAGCCCCTCCCAGCCTGGAAACACCATATATTTT
CDR3 protein: CASSPSQPGNTIYF
D gene: NA
V gene: TRBV5-1
J gene: TRBJ1-3
clone size: NA

CDR3 DNA: TGTGCCAGCAGGGGGGAGGGGACCGGGGAGCTGTTTTTT
CDR3 protein: CASRGEGTGELFF
D gene: TRBD2
V gene: TRBV25-1
J gene: TRBJ2-2
clone size: NA

CDR3 DNA: TGTGCCAGCCGAAAACAGGGGGATACGCAGTATTTT
CDR3 protein: CASRKQGDTQYF
D gene: TRBD1
V gene: TRBV28
J gene: TRBJ2-3
clone size: NA

CDR3 DNA: TGCAGCGTTGAAAAAGGGGCGGGAGTCGGGGAGCAGTTCTTC
CDR3 protein: CSVEKGAGVGEQFF
D gene: TRBD2
V gene: TRBV29-1
J gene: TRBJ2-1
clone size: NA